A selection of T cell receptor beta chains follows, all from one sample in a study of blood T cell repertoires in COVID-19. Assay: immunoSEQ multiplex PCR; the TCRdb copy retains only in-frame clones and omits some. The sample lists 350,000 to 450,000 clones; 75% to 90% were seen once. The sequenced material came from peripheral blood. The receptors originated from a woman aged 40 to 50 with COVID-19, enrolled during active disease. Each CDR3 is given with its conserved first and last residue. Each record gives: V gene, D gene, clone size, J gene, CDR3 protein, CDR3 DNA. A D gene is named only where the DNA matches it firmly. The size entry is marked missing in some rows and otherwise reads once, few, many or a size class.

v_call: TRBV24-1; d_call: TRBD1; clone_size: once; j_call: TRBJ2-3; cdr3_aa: CATSDPTTGDTDTQYF; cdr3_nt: TGTGCCACCAGTGATCCTACCACAGGGGACACAGATACGCAGTATTTT
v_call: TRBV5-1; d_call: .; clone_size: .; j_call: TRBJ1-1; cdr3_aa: CASSLTGNRDTEAFF; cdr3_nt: TGCGCCAGCAGCTTGACAGGTAATCGGGACACTGAAGCTTTCTTT
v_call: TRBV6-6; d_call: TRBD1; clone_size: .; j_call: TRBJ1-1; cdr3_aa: CASSERGLDTEAFF; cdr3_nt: TGTGCCAGCAGTGAGAGGGGGCTGGACACTGAAGCTTTCTTT
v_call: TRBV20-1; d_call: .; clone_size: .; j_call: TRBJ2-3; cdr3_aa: CSASGQNTDTQYF; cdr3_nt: TGCAGTGCTAGTGGGCAGAACACAGATACGCAGTATTTT
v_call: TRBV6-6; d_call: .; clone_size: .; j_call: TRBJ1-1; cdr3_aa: CASHQGGTEAFF; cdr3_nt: TGTGCCAGCCATCAAGGGGGCACTGAAGCTTTCTTT
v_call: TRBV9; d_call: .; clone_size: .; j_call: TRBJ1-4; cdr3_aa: CASSRSTGEKLFF; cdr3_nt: TGTGCCAGCAGCAGATCGACAGGTGAAAAACTGTTTTTT
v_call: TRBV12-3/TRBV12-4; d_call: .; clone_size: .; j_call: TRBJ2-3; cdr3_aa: CASSPSGTDTQYF; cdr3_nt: TGTGCCAGCAGTCCTAGTGGGACAGATACGCAGTATTTT
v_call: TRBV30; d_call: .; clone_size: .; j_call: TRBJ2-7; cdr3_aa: CAWVGAPRGEQYF; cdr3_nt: TGTGCCTGGGTTGGGGCTCCTCGGGGGGAGCAGTACTTC
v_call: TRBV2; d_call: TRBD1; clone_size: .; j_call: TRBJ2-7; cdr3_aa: CASISYNPGTGEYEQYF; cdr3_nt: TGTGCCAGCATCTCCTACAATCCCGGGACAGGGGAATACGAGCAGTACTTC
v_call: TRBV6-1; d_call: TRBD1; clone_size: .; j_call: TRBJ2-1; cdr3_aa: CASSASGTGIYNEQFF; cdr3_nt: TGTGCCAGCAGTGCGTCCGGGACAGGGATTTACAATGAGCAGTTCTTC
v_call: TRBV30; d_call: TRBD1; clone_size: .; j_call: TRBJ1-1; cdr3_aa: CAWSEGGFRRTEAFF; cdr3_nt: TGTGCCTGGAGTGAAGGGGGCTTTAGGCGGACTGAAGCTTTCTTT
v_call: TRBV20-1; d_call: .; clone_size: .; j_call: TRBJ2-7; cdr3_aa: CSASFPVAKTYEQYF; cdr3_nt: TGCAGTGCTAGTTTCCCTGTCGCGAAGACCTACGAGCAGTACTTC
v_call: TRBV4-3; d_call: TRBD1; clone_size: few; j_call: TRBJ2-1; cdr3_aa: CASSQDRAYNEQFF; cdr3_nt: TGCGCCAGCAGCCAGGACAGGGCTTACAATGAGCAGTTCTTC
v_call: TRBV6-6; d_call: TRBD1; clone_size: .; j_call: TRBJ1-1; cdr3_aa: CASSTVTGGTEAFF; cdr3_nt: TGTGCCAGCAGTACGGTGACAGGGGGCACTGAAGCTTTCTTT
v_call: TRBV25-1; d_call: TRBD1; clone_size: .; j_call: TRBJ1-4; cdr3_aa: CASSEYRGQGEKLFF; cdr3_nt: TGTGCCAGCAGTGAGTACAGGGGGCAGGGTGAAAAACTGTTTTTT
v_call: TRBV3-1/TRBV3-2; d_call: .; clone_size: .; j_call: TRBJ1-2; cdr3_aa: CASSLGPLRGSYGYTF; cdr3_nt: TGTGCCAGCAGCCTCGGACCATTAAGAGGGAGCTATGGCTACACCTTC
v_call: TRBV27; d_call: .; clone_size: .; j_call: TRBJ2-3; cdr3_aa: CASSRSGPYTDTQYF; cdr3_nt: TGTGCCAGCAGCCGTAGCGGTCCTTACACAGATACGCAGTATTTT
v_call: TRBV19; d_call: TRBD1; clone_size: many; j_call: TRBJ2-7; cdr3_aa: CASSQARDSYEQYF; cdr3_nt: TGTGCCAGTAGCCAGGCCCGGGACAGTTACGAGCAGTACTTC
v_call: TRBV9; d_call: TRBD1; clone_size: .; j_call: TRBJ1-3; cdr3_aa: CASSVTGQAGNTIYF; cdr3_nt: TGTGCCAGCAGCGTGACGGGACAGGCTGGAAACACCATATATTTT
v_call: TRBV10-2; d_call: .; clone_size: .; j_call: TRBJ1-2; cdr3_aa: CASSELGAYGYTF; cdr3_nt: TGCGCCAGCAGTGAGCTTGGGGCCTATGGCTACACCTTC
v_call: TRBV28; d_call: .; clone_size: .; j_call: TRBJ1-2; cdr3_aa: CASSLSADRRYGYTF; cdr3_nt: TGTGCCAGCAGTTTATCCGCCGACAGGCGATATGGCTACACCTTC
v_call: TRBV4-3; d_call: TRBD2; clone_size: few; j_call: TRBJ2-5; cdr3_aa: CASSPAGEKQETQYF; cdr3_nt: TGCGCCAGCAGCCCCGCGGGAGAAAAACAAGAGACCCAGTACTTC
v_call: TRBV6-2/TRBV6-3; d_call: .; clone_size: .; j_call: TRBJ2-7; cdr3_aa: CASSPPYNEQYF; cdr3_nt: TGTGCCAGCAGCCCACCGTACAACGAGCAGTACTTC
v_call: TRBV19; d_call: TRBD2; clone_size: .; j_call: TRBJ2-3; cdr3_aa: CASSIIGREGTDTQYF; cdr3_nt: TGTGCCAGTAGTATCATCGGGCGGGAGGGGACAGATACGCAGTATTTT
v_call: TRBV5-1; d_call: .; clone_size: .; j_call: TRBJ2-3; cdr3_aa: CASSLQRDTQYF; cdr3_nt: TGCGCCAGCAGCTTACAGCGGGATACGCAGTATTTT
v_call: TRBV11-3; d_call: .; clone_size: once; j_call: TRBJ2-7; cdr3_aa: CASSLFRGSYEQYF; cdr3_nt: TGTGCCAGCAGCTTATTCCGGGGTTCCTACGAGCAGTACTTC
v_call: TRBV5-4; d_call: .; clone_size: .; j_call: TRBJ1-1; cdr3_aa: CASSLARGRNTEAFF; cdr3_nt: TGTGCCAGCAGCTTGGCGCGGGGAAGGAACACTGAAGCTTTCTTT
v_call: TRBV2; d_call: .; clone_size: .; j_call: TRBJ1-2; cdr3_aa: CASRDRNYGYTF; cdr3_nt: TGTGCCAGCAGAGACAGGAACTATGGCTACACCTTC
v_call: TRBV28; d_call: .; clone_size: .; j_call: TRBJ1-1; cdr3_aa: CASRITSTGTEAFF; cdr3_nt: TGTGCCAGCAGGATAACGAGCACGGGGACTGAAGCTTTCTTT
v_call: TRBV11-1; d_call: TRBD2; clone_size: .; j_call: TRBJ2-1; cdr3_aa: CASSYRTSGGAREQFF; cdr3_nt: TGTGCCAGCAGCTACCGGACTAGCGGGGGGGCGAGAGAGCAGTTCTTC
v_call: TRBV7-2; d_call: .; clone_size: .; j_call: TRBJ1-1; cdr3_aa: CASSLNSRGEAFF; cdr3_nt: TGTGCCAGCAGCTTAAATTCCCGGGGTGAAGCTTTCTTT
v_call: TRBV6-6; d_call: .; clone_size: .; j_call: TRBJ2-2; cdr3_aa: CATLQGPGTGELFF; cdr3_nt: TGTGCCACATTACAGGGTCCAGGCACCGGGGAGCTGTTTTTT
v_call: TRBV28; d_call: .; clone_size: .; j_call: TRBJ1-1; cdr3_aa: CASSLIGRSYTEAFF; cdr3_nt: TGTGCCAGCAGTTTAATAGGAAGGAGCTACACTGAAGCTTTCTTT
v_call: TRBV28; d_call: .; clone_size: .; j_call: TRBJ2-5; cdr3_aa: CASSPPRETQYF; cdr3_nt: TGTGCCAGCAGTCCGCCTAGGGAGACCCAGTACTTC
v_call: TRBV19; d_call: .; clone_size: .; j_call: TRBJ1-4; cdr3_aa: CATLGLGTNEKLFF; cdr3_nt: TGTGCCACTTTGGGGCTCGGAACTAATGAAAAACTGTTTTTT
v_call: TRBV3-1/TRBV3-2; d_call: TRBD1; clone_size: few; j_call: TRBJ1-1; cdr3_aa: CASSSRDRGYTEAFF; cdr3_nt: TGTGCCAGCAGCTCCAGGGACAGGGGGTACACTGAAGCTTTCTTT
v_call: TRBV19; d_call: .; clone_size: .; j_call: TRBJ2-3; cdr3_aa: CASSNRADTQYF; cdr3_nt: TGTGCCAGTAGTAATCGGGCAGATACGCAGTATTTT
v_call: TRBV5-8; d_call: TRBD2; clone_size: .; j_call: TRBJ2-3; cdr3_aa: CASSSSGLAGGQDTQYF; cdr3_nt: TGTGCCAGCAGCTCCTCGGGACTAGCGGGGGGCCAAGATACGCAGTATTTT
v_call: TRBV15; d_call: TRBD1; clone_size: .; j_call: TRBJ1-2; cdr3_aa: CATSRDTTGGYGYTF; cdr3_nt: TGTGCCACCAGCAGAGATACAACAGGGGGCTATGGCTACACCTTC
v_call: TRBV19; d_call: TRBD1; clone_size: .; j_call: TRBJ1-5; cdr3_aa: CASSTTRDRGLWPQHF; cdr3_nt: TGTGCCAGTAGTACAACCCGGGACAGGGGGCTTTGGCCCCAGCATTTT
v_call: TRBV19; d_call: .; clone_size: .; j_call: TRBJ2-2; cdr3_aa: CASSIIANTGELFF; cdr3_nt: TGTGCCAGTAGTATAATCGCGAACACCGGGGAGCTGTTTTTT
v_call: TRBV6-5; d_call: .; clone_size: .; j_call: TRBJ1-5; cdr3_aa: CASSYRLGSDFQHF; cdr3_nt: TGTGCCAGCAGTTACAGGCTTGGGTCGGACTTCCAGCATTTT
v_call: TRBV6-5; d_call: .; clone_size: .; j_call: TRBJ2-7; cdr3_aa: CASSYSPGSYEQYF; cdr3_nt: TGTGCCAGCAGTTACTCCCCAGGGTCCTACGAGCAGTACTTC
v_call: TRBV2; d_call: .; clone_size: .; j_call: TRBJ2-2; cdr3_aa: CASSEGLTGELFF; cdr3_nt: TGTGCCAGCAGTGAGGGGCTCACCGGGGAGCTGTTTTTT
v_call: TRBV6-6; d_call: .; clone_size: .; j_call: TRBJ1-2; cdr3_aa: CASSYGASEDGYTF; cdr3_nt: TGTGCCAGCAGTTACGGGGCCAGTGAGGATGGCTACACCTTC
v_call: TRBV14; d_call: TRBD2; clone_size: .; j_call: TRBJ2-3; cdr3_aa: CASSQVTGLARPDTQYF; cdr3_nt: TGTGCCAGCAGCCAAGTTACGGGACTAGCTCGTCCAGATACGCAGTATTTT
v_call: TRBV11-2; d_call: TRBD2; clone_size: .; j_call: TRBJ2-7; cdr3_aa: CASSPIPRGAYEQYF; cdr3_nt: TGTGCCAGCAGCCCCATTCCGCGGGGGGCCTACGAGCAGTACTTC
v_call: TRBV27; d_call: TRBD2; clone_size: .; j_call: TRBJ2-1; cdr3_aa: CASSFLAGVGTGEFF; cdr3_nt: TGTGCCAGCAGTTTCCTAGCGGGAGTAGGGACCGGGGAGTTCTTC
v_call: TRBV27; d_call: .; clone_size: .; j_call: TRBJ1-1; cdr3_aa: CASSLFLSTVNTEAFF; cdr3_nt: TGTGCCAGCAGTTTATTCCTGTCGACAGTGAACACTGAAGCTTTCTTT
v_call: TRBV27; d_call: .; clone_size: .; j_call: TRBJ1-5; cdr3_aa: CASSLRSGNQPQHF; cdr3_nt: TGTGCCAGCAGTTTACGTTCAGGGAATCAGCCCCAGCATTTT
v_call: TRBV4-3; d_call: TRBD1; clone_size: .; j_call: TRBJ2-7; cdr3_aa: CASSQDIPADRVRLREQYF; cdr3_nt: TGCGCCAGCAGCCAAGATATACCCGCTGACAGGGTGCGATTGAGGGAGCAGTACTTC
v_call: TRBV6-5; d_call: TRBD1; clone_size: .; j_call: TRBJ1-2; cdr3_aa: CASSTHMTGGYGYTF; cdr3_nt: TGTGCCAGCAGTACACATATGACAGGGGGGTATGGCTACACCTTC
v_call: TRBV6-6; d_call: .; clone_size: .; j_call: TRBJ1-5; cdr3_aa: CASSYPPGIYQPQHF; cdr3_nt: TGTGCCAGCAGTTATCCCCCCGGTATTTATCAGCCCCAGCATTTT